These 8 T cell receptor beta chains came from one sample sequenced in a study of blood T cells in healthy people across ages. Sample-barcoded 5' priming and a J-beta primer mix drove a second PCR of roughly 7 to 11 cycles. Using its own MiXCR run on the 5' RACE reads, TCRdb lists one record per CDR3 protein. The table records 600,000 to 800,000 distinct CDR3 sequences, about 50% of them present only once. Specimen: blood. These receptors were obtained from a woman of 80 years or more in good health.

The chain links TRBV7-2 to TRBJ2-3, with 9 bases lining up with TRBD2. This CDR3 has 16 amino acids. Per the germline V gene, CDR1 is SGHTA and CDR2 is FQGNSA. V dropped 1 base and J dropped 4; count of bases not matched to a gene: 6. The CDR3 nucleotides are TGTGCCAGCAGCTTAGTAGCGGGAGTAGGTGCAGATACGCAGTATTTT. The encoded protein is CASSLVAGVGADTQYF.

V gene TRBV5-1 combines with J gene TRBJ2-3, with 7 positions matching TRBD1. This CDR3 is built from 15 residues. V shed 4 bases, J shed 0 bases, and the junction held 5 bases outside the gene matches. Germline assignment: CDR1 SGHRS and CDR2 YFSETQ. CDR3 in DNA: TGCGCCAGCAGCCCGGGACAGCTTAGCACAGATACGCAGTATTTT. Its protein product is CASSPGQLSTDTQYF.

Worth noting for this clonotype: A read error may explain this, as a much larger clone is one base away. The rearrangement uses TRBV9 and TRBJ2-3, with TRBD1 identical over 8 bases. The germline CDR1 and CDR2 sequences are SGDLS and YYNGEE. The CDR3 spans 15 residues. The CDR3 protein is CASGVGGQAPLAQYF. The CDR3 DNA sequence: TGTGCCAGCGGCGTAGGGGGACAGGCCCCACTCGCGCAGTATTTT.

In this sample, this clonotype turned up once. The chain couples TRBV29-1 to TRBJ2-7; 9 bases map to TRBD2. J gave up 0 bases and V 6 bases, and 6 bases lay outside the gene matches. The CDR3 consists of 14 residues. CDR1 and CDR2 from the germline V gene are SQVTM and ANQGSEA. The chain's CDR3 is CSVARLADSYEQYF. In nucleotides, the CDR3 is TGCAGCGTCGCCCGACTAGCGGACTCCTACGAGCAGTACTTC.

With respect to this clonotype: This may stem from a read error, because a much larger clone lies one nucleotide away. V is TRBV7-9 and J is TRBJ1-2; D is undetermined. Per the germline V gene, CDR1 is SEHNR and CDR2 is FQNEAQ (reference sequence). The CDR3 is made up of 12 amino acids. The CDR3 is CANSPTTNGYTF. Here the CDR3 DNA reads TGTGCCAACAGCCCCACTACCAATGGCTACACCTTC.

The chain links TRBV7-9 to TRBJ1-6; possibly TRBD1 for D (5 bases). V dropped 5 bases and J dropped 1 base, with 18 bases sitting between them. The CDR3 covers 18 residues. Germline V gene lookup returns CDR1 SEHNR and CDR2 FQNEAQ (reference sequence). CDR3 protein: CASSRVQGYGSYNSPLHF. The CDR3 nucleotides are TGTGCCAGCAGCCGTGTTCAGGGATATGGGTCCTATAATTCACCCCTCCACTTT.

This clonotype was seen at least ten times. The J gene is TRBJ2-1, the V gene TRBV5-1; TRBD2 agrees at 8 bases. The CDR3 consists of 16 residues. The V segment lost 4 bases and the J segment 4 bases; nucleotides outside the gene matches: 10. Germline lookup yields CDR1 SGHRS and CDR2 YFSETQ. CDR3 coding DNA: TGCGCCAGCAGCATCGAGGGTAGCGGGGAGTACAATGAGCAGTTCTTC. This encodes CASSIEGSGEYNEQFF.

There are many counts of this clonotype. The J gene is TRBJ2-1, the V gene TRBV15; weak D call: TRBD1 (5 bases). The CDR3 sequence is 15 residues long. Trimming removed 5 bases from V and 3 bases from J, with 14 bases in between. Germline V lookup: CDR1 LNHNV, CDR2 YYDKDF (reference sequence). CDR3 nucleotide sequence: TGTGCCACCAGCGTCGCCCGACAGTTCTACAATGAGCAGTTCTTC. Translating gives CATSVARQFYNEQFF.